The sample holds one count of the clone carrying this T cell receptor beta chain. The sample belongs to a study of blood T cell repertoires in COVID-19. Study-level background: The United States, Italy and Spain were the sources of the acute and convalescent COVID-19 samples.

Germline V lookup: CDR1 SGDLS, CDR2 YYNGEE. The CDR3 totals 16 residues. With 0 bases clipped from V and 4 bases from J, the junction kept 0 bases outside the gene matches. Libraries were prepared by immunoSEQ multiplex PCR; TCRdb keeps only in-frame clonotypes and omits some of them. The profile shows roughly 99,000 clones, more than 70% of them singletons. Sequences were obtained from peripheral blood. The source of this sequence is a human donor in a cohort sampled during active COVID-19. The rearrangement uses TRBV9 and TRBJ2-3; 15 bases agree with TRBD2. The DNA of the CDR3 is TGTGCCAGCAGCGTAGGGACTAGCGGGAGGGCAGATACGCAGTATTTT. Encoded protein: CASSVGTSGRADTQYF.